Listed below are T cell receptor beta chains from one sample, sequenced in a study of Ad26.COV2.S vaccination and SARS-CoV-2 variants. The method was immunoSEQ multiplex PCR; TCRdb's version includes in-frame clones alone and lacks a portion of them. Seen here are hundreds of thousands of clones, approximately 86% observed once, and the top ten hold about 11%. The material sequenced was peripheral blood, taken in a trial of Ad26.COV2.S vaccine versus placebo. The receptor source for this set is a person aged 18-65 years who received the Ad26.COV2.S COVID-19 vaccine or a placebo. The CDR3 runs from the conserved cysteine through the conserved F or W. Each record gives: clone size, V gene, CDR3 length, J gene, D gene, CDR3 protein, CDR3 DNA. The D gene is left open where the match is weak. A row's size may be missing; if present it is once, few, many or a size class.

>.|TRBV7-9|16|TRBJ2-2|.
CASSLGGRANTGELFF
TGTGCCAGCAGCTTAGGCGGCCGCGCGAACACCGGGGAGCTGTTTTTT
>.|TRBV3-1/TRBV3-2|11|TRBJ2-1|TRBD2
CASRGVNEQFF
TGTGCCAGTCGGGGGGTTAATGAGCAGTTCTTC
>.|TRBV3-1/TRBV3-2|12|TRBJ2-7|.
CASSLLSYEQYF
TGTGCCAGCAGCCTCCTATCCTACGAGCAGTACTTC
>few|TRBV28|16|TRBJ1-5|TRBD1
CASTSRDRAINQPQHF
TGTGCCAGCACGAGTAGGGACAGGGCGATCAATCAGCCCCAGCATTTT
>.|TRBV4-3|15|TRBJ2-7|TRBD1
CASSQEAQGAYEQYF
TGCGCCAGCAGCCAAGAGGCCCAGGGGGCCTACGAGCAGTACTTC
>.|TRBV5-5|13|TRBJ1-3|.
CASGRLSGNTIYF
TGTGCCAGTGGACGACTCTCTGGAAACACCATATATTTT
>.|TRBV19|15|TRBJ2-3|.
CASSIGIQPTDTQYF
TGTGCCAGTAGTATTGGGATTCAGCCCACAGATACGCAGTATTTT
>.|TRBV4-1|15|TRBJ2-3|.
CASSQDGQSTDTQYF
TGCGCCAGCAGCCAAGATGGACAGAGCACAGATACGCAGTATTTT
>.|TRBV6-5|15|TRBJ1-1|.
CASILGVGLNTEAFF
TGTGCCAGCATCCTGGGGGTCGGGCTGAACACTGAAGCTTTCTTT
>.|TRBV2|13|TRBJ2-3|TRBD1
CASRLTGVDTQYF
TGTGCCAGCAGGCTCACAGGGGTAGATACGCAGTATTTT
>.|TRBV18|17|TRBJ2-7|.
CASSGRDTPGVAYEQYF
TGTGCCAGCTCAGGACGGGACACCCCAGGGGTAGCCTACGAGCAGTACTTC
>.|TRBV6-5|15|TRBJ1-1|TRBD1
CASSYSGQGNTEAFF
TGTGCCAGCAGTTACTCTGGACAGGGGAACACTGAAGCTTTCTTT
>.|TRBV7-2|15|TRBJ1-5|TRBD1
CASSLRQGSGQPQHF
TGTGCCAGCAGCCTTCGACAGGGGAGCGGTCAGCCCCAGCATTTT
>.|TRBV19|13|TRBJ1-5|.
CASSEQGGQPQHF
TGTGCCAGTAGCGAGCAGGGTGGGCAGCCCCAGCATTTT
>.|TRBV15|15|TRBJ2-5|.
CATSRVAGRQETQYF
TGTGCCACCAGCAGAGTGGCGGGGCGGCAAGAGACCCAGTACTTC
>.|TRBV14|13|TRBJ1-3|.
CASSQEGANTIYF
TGTGCCAGCAGCCAAGAAGGCGCAAACACCATATATTTT
>few|TRBV19|15|TRBJ1-2|.
CASRDRNLAVYGYTF
TGTGCCAGCCGGGACCGAAATCTAGCTGTCTATGGCTACACCTTC
>.|TRBV5-4|15|TRBJ2-7|.
CASSPGPHSSYEQYF
TGTGCCAGCAGTCCGGGACCCCACAGCTCCTACGAGCAGTACTTC
>.|TRBV9|15|TRBJ2-7|.
CASSPIGDVAGEQYF
TGTGCCAGCAGCCCAATAGGGGACGTGGCGGGAGAGCAGTACTTC
>.|TRBV18|16|TRBJ2-2|.
CASSPPMTGRTGELFF
TGTGCCAGCTCACCACCGATGACAGGGAGGACCGGGGAGCTGTTTTTT
>.|TRBV5-1|17|TRBJ1-1|TRBD1
CASSLDGQGGANTEAFF
TGCGCCAGCAGCTTGGACGGACAAGGGGGCGCGAACACTGAAGCTTTCTTT
>.|TRBV28|16|TRBJ2-7|.
CASSLKAGLSSYEQYF
TGTGCCAGCAGTTTAAAGGCAGGGCTGAGCTCCTACGAGCAGTACTTC
>.|TRBV14|16|TRBJ1-4|TRBD1
CASSQDLTGWNEKLFF
TGTGCCAGCAGCCAAGATCTGACAGGGTGGAATGAAAAACTGTTTTTT
>.|TRBV19|16|TRBJ2-1|.
CASSTTDGNSYNEQFF
TGTGCCAGTAGTACCACCGACGGGAACTCCTACAATGAGCAGTTCTTC
>.|TRBV6-2/TRBV6-3|16|TRBJ2-1|TRBD2
CASSYEVLAGRGEQFF
TGTGCCAGCAGTTACGAAGTTTTAGCGGGAAGGGGTGAGCAGTTCTTC
>.|TRBV28|14|TRBJ1-2|.
CASSLGGQPYGYTF
TGTGCCAGCAGTTTAGGGGGGCAACCCTATGGCTACACCTTC
>.|TRBV21-1|20|TRBJ1-4|.
CASSKAPTSRGQLWNEKLFF
TGTGCCAGCAGCAAAGCTCCGACATCCAGGGGGCAATTATGGAATGAAAAACTGTTTTTT
>.|TRBV19|15|TRBJ1-3|.
CASTPVWISGNTIYF
TGTGCCAGTACCCCTGTATGGATCTCTGGAAACACCATATATTTT
>.|TRBV7-9|12|TRBJ1-5|.
CASSLGSQPQHF
TGTGCCAGCAGCTTAGGTTCTCAGCCCCAGCATTTT
>once|TRBV11-2|14|TRBJ1-4|TRBD1
CASSLDRGREKLFF
TGTGCCAGCAGCTTAGACAGGGGGCGAGAAAAACTGTTTTTT
>.|TRBV28|12|TRBJ1-2|TRBD1
CANAPGGGGYTF
TGTGCCAATGCCCCAGGGGGCGGGGGCTACACCTTC
>.|TRBV5-1|13|TRBJ1-2|.
CANVYRDFGGYTF
TGCGCCAACGTTTACAGGGATTTCGGGGGCTACACCTTC
>.|TRBV5-6|14|TRBJ1-5|.
CASRPWGSNQPQHF
TGTGCCAGCAGACCGTGGGGGAGCAATCAGCCCCAGCATTTT